This TCR beta chain was recorded in a study of blood T cell repertoires in COVID-19. About the study: The study drew acute and convalescent COVID-19 samples from the United States, Italy and Spain. The analysed material was cDNA or gDNA that came from T cells, B-cell-depleted T cells, or PBMCs.

Germline CDR1 reads LNHDA; CDR2 reads SQIVND (reference sequence). This CDR3 region has 13 residues. Trimming removed 4 bases at V and 1 base at J, with 7 bases between. In the original workflow: Amplification with reference gene primers provided the estimates of nucleated cell counts. TCRdb's table, derived via immunoSEQ multiplex PCR, lists solely in-frame clones and lacks some. V and J calls plus clone size are reproduced from that table; the DNA served to infer D and trimming. The profile shows 35,000 to 50,000 clones, roughly 86% of them singletons. The sample was peripheral blood. The genes are TRBV19 and TRBJ1-1; D remains ambiguous. This receptor was taken from a man between 60 and 70 years old with active COVID-19. Here the CDR3 DNA reads TGTGCCAGTAGTACGGTCGGGAACACTGAAGCTTTCTTT. Encoded protein: CASSTVGNTEAFF.